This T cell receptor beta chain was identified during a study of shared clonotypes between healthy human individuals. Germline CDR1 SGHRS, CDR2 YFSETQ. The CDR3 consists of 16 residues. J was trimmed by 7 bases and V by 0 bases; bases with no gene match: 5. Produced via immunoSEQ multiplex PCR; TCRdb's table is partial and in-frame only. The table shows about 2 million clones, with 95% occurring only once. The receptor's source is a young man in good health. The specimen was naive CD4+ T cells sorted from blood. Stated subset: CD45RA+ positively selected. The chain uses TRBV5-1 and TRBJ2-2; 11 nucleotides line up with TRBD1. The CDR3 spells CASSLGTGGNIGELFF. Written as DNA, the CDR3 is TGCGCCAGCAGCTTGGGGACAGGGGGCAATATCGGGGAGCTGTTTTTT. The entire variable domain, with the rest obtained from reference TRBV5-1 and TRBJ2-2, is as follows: KAGVTQTPRYLIKTRGQQVTLSCSPISGHRSVSWYQQTPGQGLQFLFEYFSETQRNKGNFPGRFSGRQFSNSRSEMNVSTLELGDSALYLCASSLGTGGNIGELFFGEGSRLTVL.